The clone carrying this T cell receptor beta chain has ten or more counts. The sample is drawn from a study of T cell repertoires in cytomegalovirus infection. The wider study: Carrying CMV and the relevant HLA type showed in public TCR beta signatures.

CDR3 length: 16 amino acids. Per germline, CDR1 SGHTA and CDR2 FQGNSA. J was trimmed by 2 bases and V by 3 bases; bases with no gene match: 3. One entry per CDR3 protein results from TCRdb running MiXCR on the reads. The sample yields 680,000 or so distinct CDR3 sequences, 35% seen once. V and J are TRBV7-2 and TRBJ2-6; 8 positions match TRBD2. The specimen was PBMCs. This TCR was recovered from a human donor in good health (CMV status not recorded). Some clones in this sample may be carry-over from other donors' samples. This CDR3 is CASSLSGSPGANVLTF. The CDR3 nucleotides are TGTGCCAGCAGCTTGAGCGGGAGTCCTGGGGCCAACGTCCTGACTTTC. Looking up the rest from reference TRBV7-2 and TRBJ2-6 gives the full variable domain: GAGVSQSPSNKVTEKGKDVELRCDPISGHTALYWYRQSLGQGLEFLIYFQGNSAPDKSGLPSDRFSAERTGGSVSTLTIQRTQQEDSAVYLCASSLSGSPGANVLTFGAGSRLTVL.